This passage covers 6 T cell receptor beta chains from one sample sequenced in a study of blood T cells in healthy people across ages. Sample-barcoded 5' priming and a J-beta primer mix drove a second PCR of about 6 to 12 cycles. TCRdb fed the 5' RACE reads into MiXCR, producing one record per CDR3 protein. The table includes fewer than 750,000 distinct CDR3 sequences, around half detected once. Material: blood. These receptors all come from a man aged 80 or over in good health.

This clonotype showed up just once. The chain employs TRBV5-1 and TRBJ2-5; 9 nucleotides agree with TRBD1. The CDR3 has 15 residues. Looked up from germline, CDR1 is SGHRS and CDR2 is YFSETQ. V lost 3 bases, J lost 1 base, and 4 bases stayed unmatched. CDR3 in amino acids: CASSSGTGPQETQYF. As DNA, the CDR3 is TGCGCCAGCAGCTCCGGGACAGGGCCCCAAGAGACCCAGTACTTC.

The CDR3 DNA is TGTGCCAGCAGCCAAGCCAGGGGGAGCGAGCAGTACTTC. Translation: CASSQARGSEQYF. The rearrangement links TRBV7-3 to TRBJ2-5; 7 nucleotides line up with TRBD1. The J call may be wrong; the DNA end is better matched by TRBJ2-7. The germline V gene encodes CDR1 SGHTA and CDR2 FQGTGA. This CDR3 is built from 13 residues.

This clonotype was seen more than once but under ten times. V usage is TRBV27 and J usage is TRBJ2-7; TRBD1 might be the D (5 bases). The CDR3 sequence is 15 residues long. The V end was cut by 3 bases, the J end by 0 bases, with 12 bases between. The germline CDR1 and CDR2 sequences are MNHEY and SMNVEV (reference sequence). Written as DNA, the CDR3 is TGTGCCAGCAGTTTGTCGCCCAGGGCCTCCTACGAGCAGTACTTC. This gives the protein CASSLSPRASYEQYF.

This clonotype was seen only a few times. The rearrangement uses TRBV4-2 and TRBJ1-4; possibly TRBD1 for D (5 bases). Deletions cut 4 bases from V and 7 bases from J, with 19 bases between. The CDR3 contains 16 residues. Germline V gives CDR1 LGHNA, CDR2 YNFKEQ. The CDR3 DNA reads TGTGCCAGCAGCCTACAAGATGTGACAGCCGGTGAAAAACTGTTTTTT. It yields the protein CASSLQDVTAGEKLFF.

The V call is TRBV3-1, the J call TRBJ2-1; the D is unclear. Trimming stripped 2 bases from V and 9 bases from J, with 8 bases between. Germline V gives CDR1 LGHDT, CDR2 YNNKEL (reference sequence). This CDR3 is built from 12 residues. CDR3 bases: TGTGCCAGCAGCCAAAGTAATAGTGAGCAGTTCTTC. Its protein is CASSQSNSEQFF.

Turning to this clonotype: A much larger clonotype is one base distant, so this may be a read error. V usage is TRBV6-5 and J usage is TRBJ2-5, with D perhaps TRBD2 (7 bases). The CDR3 sequence is 15 residues long. V was cut by 7 bases and J by 0 bases, with 15 bases left in between. Per the germline V gene, CDR1 is MNHEY and CDR2 is SVGAGI. CDR3 DNA sequence: TGTGCCAGCACTATGGCGGGGGCGTACCAAGAGACCCAGTACTTC. Its protein product is CASTMAGAYQETQYF.